This T cell receptor (beta chain) was retrieved from a study of blood T cells in healthy people across ages. Alongside a J-beta primer mix, a sample-barcoded 5' primer served in a second PCR lasting roughly 7 to 12 cycles. TCRdb re-called the 5' RACE reads through MiXCR, storing one row per CDR3 protein. The table includes about 970,000 distinct CDR3 sequences, approximately 50% detected once. Donor samples were obtained from healthy Caucasian individuals from Russia, aged about 6 to 95. Trimming stripped 2 bases from V and 0 bases from J, with 8 bases between. CDR3 length: 13 residues. In germline, CDR1 is DFQATT, CDR2 SNEGSKA (reference sequence).

This chain uses TRBV20-1 with TRBJ2-7; tentative D call: TRBD1 (6 bases). Material: blood. The receptor was derived from a woman aged 55-70 years in good health. The CDR3 spells CSARTGRSYEQYF. The CDR3, as DNA: TGCAGTGCTAGAACAGGGCGCTCCTACGAGCAGTACTTC.